This T cell receptor (beta chain) was obtained from a study of blood T cell repertoires in COVID-19. With 6 bases clipped from V and 4 bases from J, the junction kept 14 bases outside the gene matches. The CDR3 length is 16 residues. Germline V CDR1 and CDR2: LNHDA, SQIVND (reference sequence). Assay: immunoSEQ multiplex PCR; the TCRdb copy retains only in-frame clones and omits some. The sample has around 260,000 clones; about 86% are singletons. The sequencing input was PBMCs or T cells enriched from blood (not recorded which). This sequence joins TRBV19 and TRBJ1-1; 7 nucleotides line up with TRBD1. This receptor was obtained from a man aged 25-45 years with acute COVID-19. The CDR3 DNA sequence: TGTGCCAGTAGACTCAACAAGGGGGCGCGGGGCACTGAAGCTTTCTTT. This translates into CASRLNKGARGTEAFF.